Presented here are 28 T cell receptor beta chains from one specimen sequenced in a study of Ad26.COV2.S vaccination and SARS-CoV-2 variants. Documented treatment: around 19 received Ad26.COV2.S at low or high dose, single or two shots; 5 received placebo; per-sample allocation not given. The samples date from day 63 after the first vaccine or placebo injection. Libraries were prepared by immunoSEQ multiplex PCR; TCRdb keeps only in-frame clonotypes and omits some of them. The sample includes some 340,000 clones, around 85% of them seen just once. The sequencing used peripheral blood, collected in a trial of Ad26.COV2.S vaccine versus placebo. These receptor sequences come from a person between 18 and 59 years old who received the Ad26.COV2.S COVID-19 vaccine or a placebo.

The table lists this clone with a few counts. J is TRBJ1-1 and V is TRBV25-1; TRBD1 might be the D (5 bases). CDR3 size: 13 residues. Germline V gene lookup returns CDR1 MGHDK and CDR2 SYGVNS. V lost 8 bases to trimming and J lost 4 bases, with 14 bases between them. CDR3 sequence reads: CASAGSEGTEAFF. In DNA form, the CDR3 reads TGTGCCAGCGCAGGGAGTGAGGGCACTGAAGCTTTCTTT.

The chain combines TRBV6-2 or TRBV6-3 with TRBJ1-4, with D uncertain. Germline loops: CDR1 MNHEY, CDR2 SVGEGT. The length of the CDR3 is 16 residues. V was clipped by 6 bases and J by 1 base, with 15 bases between them. CDR3 coding DNA: TGTGCCAGCAGCCCTTCCTTTTGGGGAACTAATGAAAAACTGTTTTTT. The encoded protein is CASSPSFWGTNEKLFF.

This chain uses TRBV7-2 with TRBJ2-1, with D maybe TRBD1 (6 bases). The V gene lost 3 bases and the J gene lost 2 bases, with 11 bases spanning the gap. CDR1 and CDR2 from the germline V gene are SGHTA and FQGNSA. The CDR3 runs 15 residues. The CDR3 here is CASSLAGVTYNEQFF. The CDR3 DNA follows: TGTGCCAGCAGCTTGGCAGGGGTCACCTACAATGAGCAGTTCTTC.

The rearrangement links TRBV9 to TRBJ2-2, with unresolved D. Deletions cut 4 bases from V and 6 bases from J, with 16 bases between. CDR3 size: 15 residues. CDR1 is SGDLS, CDR2 YYNGEE, per germline. For the CDR3, the DNA is TGTGCCAGCAGCCAGGATACTTCGCGTGCCGGGGAGCTGTTTTTT. Translated: CASSQDTSRAGELFF.

V gene TRBV11-3 combines with J gene TRBJ1-1; possible D gene TRBD1, 6 bases. The CDR3 is made up of 16 amino acids. Germline CDR1 and CDR2: SGHNT and YENEEA. The V and J ends lost 5 bases and 3 bases respectively, with 19 bases between them. The CDR3 nucleotides are TGTGCCAGCAGCAAAATGGGGGGCGCGGCGGACACTGAAGCTTTCTTT. Encoded protein: CASSKMGGAADTEAFF.

The rearrangement links TRBV18 to TRBJ2-7; D remains unclear. The V end was cut by 1 base, the J end by 0 bases, with 13 bases between. Germline assignment: CDR1 KGHSH and CDR2 LQKENI. The CDR3 sequence is 16 residues long. This CDR3 is CASSPREPQSSYEQYF. In DNA form, the CDR3 reads TGTGCCAGCTCACCACGGGAACCACAGAGCTCCTACGAGCAGTACTTC.

As DNA, the CDR3 is TGTGCCAGCAGCTTAGGGGGACAGAGTATGTACGAGCAGTACTTC. Protein sequence: CASSLGGQSMYEQYF. The chain uses TRBV7-2 and TRBJ2-7; 7 positions match TRBD1. V shed 1 base, J shed 4 bases, and the junction held 7 bases outside the gene matches. CDR3 length: 15 residues. CDR1 and CDR2 from the germline V gene are SGHTA and FQGNSA.

The chain recombines TRBV3-1 (or the pseudogene TRBV3-2) with TRBJ2-7, with no clear D. Trimming removed 0 bases from V and 5 bases from J, with 5 bases in between. Germline assignment: CDR1 LGHDT and CDR2 YNNKEL (reference sequence). This CDR3 is built from 12 residues. CDR3 bases: TGTGCCAGCAGCCAAGAAGACCACGAGCAGTACTTC. Translated, it gives CASSQEDHEQYF.

The chain employs TRBV24-1 and TRBJ2-2; D gene uncertain. The CDR3 extends over 13 amino acids. Germline V lookup: CDR1 KGHDR, CDR2 SFDVKD. Trimming left V 1 base short and J 8 bases short, with 7 bases between. The CDR3 nucleotides are TGTGCCACCAGTGATTTCTCCCGTGGGGAGCTGTTTTTT. This translates into CATSDFSRGELFF.

V usage is TRBV19 and J usage is TRBJ1-4; 8 bases are shared with TRBD1. V lost 6 bases, J lost 5 bases, and 8 bases stayed unmatched. CDR1 LNHDA and CDR2 SQIVND come from the germline V gene (reference sequence). The CDR3 totals 15 residues. The CDR3 nucleotides are TGTGCCAGTAGGTCGACAGGGGCCGGGAATGAAAAACTGTTTTTT. The encoded protein is CASRSTGAGNEKLFF.

This CDR3 is CASSFAGTSGYEQYF. CDR3 DNA: TGCGCCAGCAGCTTTGCCGGGACTAGCGGCTACGAGCAGTACTTC. The rearrangement uses TRBV5-1 and TRBJ2-7, with 11 positions matching TRBD2. CDR3 size: 15 residues. Germline trimming cut 2 bases from V and 3 bases from J; bases unmatched to any gene: 4. Germline CDR1 reads SGHRS; CDR2 reads YFSETQ.

The chain combines TRBV9 with TRBJ1-6; no definite D call. Trimming removed 4 bases from V and 8 bases from J, with 13 bases in between. Looked up from germline, CDR1 is SGDLS and CDR2 is YYNGEE. This CDR3 is built from 14 residues. CDR3 coding DNA: TGTGCCAGCAGCTCCCTTGGGCTTGATTCACCCCTCCACTTT. Its protein product is CASSSLGLDSPLHF.

This chain joins TRBV3-1 (or the pseudogene TRBV3-2) and TRBJ2-6; D is unclear. This CDR3 has 13 residues. V was pared by 7 bases and J by 0 bases, with 4 bases between. CDR1 and CDR2 from the germline V gene are LGHDT and YNNKEL (reference sequence). In DNA form, the CDR3 reads TGTGCCAGCATGGGCTCTGGGGCCAACGTCCTGACTTTC. This encodes CASMGSGANVLTF.

This chain links TRBV29-1 with TRBJ1-1, with 9 bases aligning to TRBD1. The CDR3 runs to 14 residues. Germline assignment: CDR1 SQVTM and CDR2 ANQGSEA. Trimming took 6 bases from V and 5 from J; bases not matched to a gene: 10. The CDR3 loop reads CSVGGDRAKTEAFF. The CDR3 bases are TGCAGCGTGGGGGGGGACAGGGCGAAAACTGAAGCTTTCTTT.

The V gene is TRBV6-5, the J gene TRBJ1-4; D remains unclear. V shed 5 bases and J shed 5 bases, with 12 bases lying between them. Germline values: CDR1 MNHEY, CDR2 SVGAGI. The CDR3 has 14 residues. CDR3 sequence: CASSIVSSNEKLFF. CDR3 coding DNA: TGTGCCAGCAGTATCGTCAGCTCCAATGAAAAACTGTTTTTT.

The chain couples TRBV11-2 to TRBJ2-3; weak D call: TRBD2 (7 bases). The CDR3 totals 19 residues. V lost 5 bases and J 0 bases, leaving 24 bases between the germline ends. Germline V CDR1 and CDR2: SGHAT, FQNNGV. Here the CDR3 reads CASSAGVGGLGPSTDTQYF. The CDR3 DNA reads as TGTGCCAGCAGCGCGGGGGTGGGGGGCCTCGGCCCCAGCACAGATACGCAGTATTTT. The complete variable domain, with remaining parts taken from reference TRBV11-2 and TRBJ2-3, reads EAGVAQSPRYKIIEKRQSVAFWCNPISGHATLYWYQQILGQGPKLLIQFQNNGVVDDSQLPKDRFSAERLKGVDSTLKIQPAKLEDSAVYLCASSAGVGGLGPSTDTQYFGPGTRLTVL.

The rearrangement uses TRBV7-2 and TRBJ2-1, with a tentative D call TRBD1 (6 bases). CDR3 size: 15 residues. Germline CDR1 SGHTA, CDR2 FQGNSA. V dropped 4 bases and J dropped 7 bases, with 17 bases sitting between them. The CDR3 bases are TGTGCCAGCAGCTATGGGCCACAGGGCGGTAATGAGCAGTTCTTC. Its translation: CASSYGPQGGNEQFF.

This clone was detected once. J is TRBJ1-4 and V is TRBV5-1; weak D call: TRBD1 (5 bases). The CDR3 covers 17 residues. Per germline, CDR1 SGHRS and CDR2 YFSETQ. Trimming left V 0 bases short and J 0 bases short, with 12 bases between. The DNA of the CDR3 is TGCGCCAGCAGCTTGGGAGGGACGTCCGCAACTAATGAAAAACTGTTTTTT. This translates into CASSLGGTSATNEKLFF.

J is TRBJ1-2 and V is TRBV18; no definite D call. Germline values: CDR1 KGHSH, CDR2 LQKENI. CDR3 length: 15 residues. Trimming cost V 1 base and J 7 bases, with 16 bases left between them. For the CDR3, the DNA is TGTGCCAGCTCACCACTGGCAGTAGGGTCTTCTGGCTACACCTTC. It translates to CASSPLAVGSSGYTF.

The rearrangement joins TRBV27 to TRBJ2-2; maybe TRBD1 (7 bases). The CDR3 runs 16 residues. The germline CDR1 and CDR2 sequences are MNHEY and SMNVEV (reference sequence). V was trimmed by 5 bases and J by 3 bases, leaving 16 bases between them. For the CDR3, the DNA is TGTGCCAGCAGTCCGGACAGGAGACTAGACACCGGGGAGCTGTTTTTT. This gives the protein CASSPDRRLDTGELFF.

This sequence joins TRBV18 and TRBJ1-1; D uncertain. Germline V gives CDR1 KGHSH, CDR2 LQKENI. Between the trimmed V and J ends, which lost 1 base and 3 bases, there was a span of 15 bases. The CDR3 consists of 16 residues. CDR3 DNA sequence: TGTGCCAGCTCACCACTAAGTTTAAGGGTTCACACTGAAGCTTTCTTT. Translating it yields CASSPLSLRVHTEAFF. Full variable domain (missing parts from reference TRBV18 and TRBJ1-1): NAGVMQNPRHLVRRRGQEARLRCSPMKGHSHVYWYRQLPEEGLKFMVYLQKENIIDESGMPKERFSAEFPKEGPSILRIQQVVRGDSAAYFCASSPLSLRVHTEAFFGQGTRLTVV.

Here the CDR3 DNA reads TGTGCCAGCAGCCCCCCCGGGGGGCCGAACACTGAAGCTTTCTTT. Amino acid sequence: CASSPPGGPNTEAFF. The chain employs TRBV3-1 (or the pseudogene TRBV3-2) and TRBJ1-1, with D possibly matching TRBD1 (6 bases). This CDR3 is 15 amino acids long. Germline lookup yields CDR1 LGHDT and CDR2 YNNKEL (reference sequence). With 4 bases removed from V and 1 base from J, the gap between germline ends came to 13 bases.

As to this clone: The sample carries other DNA sequences with the same CDR3. V is TRBV7-8 and J is TRBJ1-2, with TRBD1 matching over 8 bases. CDR1 and CDR2 from the germline V gene are SGHVS and FQNEAQ. This CDR3 has 14 residues. Trimming cost V 0 bases and J 5 bases; bases outside gene matches: 2. The CDR3 protein is CASSLAGTGYGYTF. The CDR3 DNA follows: TGTGCCAGCAGCTTAGCCGGGACAGGTTATGGCTACACCTTC.

The chain carries TRBV9 and TRBJ2-2; perhaps TRBD1 as D (6 bases). Germline lookup yields CDR1 SGDLS and CDR2 YYNGEE. The V end was cut by 3 bases, the J end by 0 bases, with 12 bases between. The length of the CDR3 is 16 residues. For the CDR3, the DNA is TGTGCCAGCAGCGCCTGGGGGCAGACGAACACCGGGGAGCTGTTTTTT. Translated, it gives CASSAWGQTNTGELFF. The whole variable domain, filled in from reference TRBV9 and TRBJ2-2, reads DSGVTQTPKHLITATGQRVTLRCSPRSGDLSVYWYQQSLDQGLQFLIQYYNGEERAKGNILERFSAQQFPDLHSELNLSSLELGDSALYFCASSAWGQTNTGELFFGEGSRLTVL.

This clone was counted only a few times. CDR3: CSGGHGGPRDYTF. The DNA for the CDR3 is TGCAGCGGGGGGCATGGAGGGCCTAGAGACTACACCTTC. The chain uses TRBV29-1 and TRBJ1-2, with a tentative D call TRBD1 (6 bases). From germline, CDR1 is SQVTM and CDR2 ANQGSEA. Trimming left V 7 bases short and J 10 bases short, with 22 bases between. The CDR3 is 13 amino acids.

The gene calls are TRBV11-2 and TRBJ1-2; D is unclear. This CDR3 is 13 amino acids long. Germline lookup yields CDR1 SGHAT and CDR2 FQNNGV. V dropped 5 bases and J dropped 4 bases, with 11 bases sitting between them. The CDR3 region has the DNA TGTGCCAGCAGCGCGGTCACCGGCTATGGCTACACCTTC. This codes for CASSAVTGYGYTF.

V is TRBV6-4 and J is TRBJ2-3; tentatively, D is TRBD1 (5 bases). The CDR3 spans 13 residues. Trimming shortened V by 0 bases and J by 4 bases, and 5 bases separated the two germline ends. Germline CDR1 MRHNA, CDR2 SNTAGT. CDR3 amino acids: CASSDSQADTQYF. CDR3 sequence (DNA): TGTGCCAGCAGTGACTCACAGGCAGATACGCAGTATTTT.

The chain uses TRBV10-1 and TRBJ1-5, with D possibly matching TRBD1 (5 bases). V was pared by 4 bases and J by 3 bases, with 7 bases between. Germline loops: CDR1 WNHNN, CDR2 SYGVQD (reference sequence). The CDR3 consists of 13 residues. CDR3 in amino acids: CASSGGTNQPQHF. The CDR3, as DNA: TGCGCCAGCAGTGGAGGGACCAATCAGCCCCAGCATTTT.